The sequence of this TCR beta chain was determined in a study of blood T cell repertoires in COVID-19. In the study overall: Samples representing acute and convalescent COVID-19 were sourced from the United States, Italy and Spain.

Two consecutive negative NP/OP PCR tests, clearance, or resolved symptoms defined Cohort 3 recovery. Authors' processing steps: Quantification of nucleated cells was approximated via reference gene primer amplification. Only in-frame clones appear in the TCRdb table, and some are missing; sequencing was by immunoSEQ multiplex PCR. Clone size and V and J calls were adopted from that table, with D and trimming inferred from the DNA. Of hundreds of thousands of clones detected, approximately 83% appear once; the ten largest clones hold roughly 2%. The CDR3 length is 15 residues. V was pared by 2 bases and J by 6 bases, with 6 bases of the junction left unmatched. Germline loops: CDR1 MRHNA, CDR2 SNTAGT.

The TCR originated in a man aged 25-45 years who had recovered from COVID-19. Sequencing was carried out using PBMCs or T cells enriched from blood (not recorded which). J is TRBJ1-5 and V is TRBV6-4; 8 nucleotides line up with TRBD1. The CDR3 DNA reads TGTGCCAGCAGTGACGGTACAGGGGGGGGTCAGCCCCAGCATTTT. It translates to CASSDGTGGGQPQHF.